Detailed here is one T cell receptor beta chain. The sample carries other DNA sequences with the same CDR3. Isolated RNA was reverse transcribed into cDNA used as the sequencing template. Here immunoSEQ multiplex PCR was the method, and the copy in TCRdb shows in-frame clones only, minus some. The data hold 150,000 to 200,000 clones, with 55% to 75% observed a single time. The data were taken from a study of CD8+ T cells in alopecia areata. Study-wide context: Oral tofacitinib, 5 to 10 mg twice daily, was given in an open-label trial.

The CDR3 length is 14 residues. Germline V gene data show CDR1 as SGHTA and CDR2 as FQGNSA. V lost 1 base and J lost 2, with 7 bases in between. The sample's treatment: oral pan-JAK inhibitor, 5-10 mg twice daily. The study team obtained lesional scalp punch biopsies and peripheral blood from alopecia areata patients. PBMCs yielded sorted CD4+ and CD8+ T cells. The sequenced sample was CD4+ T cells sorted from blood, obtained at week 4, from a patient treated with tofacitinib. The genes are TRBV7-2 and TRBJ2-3, with a possible D match to TRBD2 (5 bases). This TCR derives from a human donor with alopecia areata. The CDR3 loop is CASSLDGNTDTQYF. Written as DNA, the CDR3 is TGTGCCAGCAGCTTAGACGGGAACACAGATACGCAGTATTTT. Complete variable domain (other parts from reference TRBV7-2 and TRBJ2-3): GAGVSQSPSNKVTEKGKDVELRCDPISGHTALYWYRQSLGQGLEFLIYFQGNSAPDKSGLPSDRFSAERTGGSVSTLTIQRTQQEDSAVYLCASSLDGNTDTQYFGPGTRLTVL.